This is a list of T cell receptor beta chains from one sample in a study of shared clonotypes between healthy human individuals. Here immunoSEQ multiplex PCR was the method, and the copy in TCRdb shows in-frame clones only, minus some. Seen here are roughly 1,500,000 clones, 98% to 99% observed once, and the top ten hold about 0.35%. The sample was naive CD4+ T cells sorted from blood. These receptors were obtained from a man aged 25-40 years in good health. Both conserved end residues are part of each CDR3. Each record gives: CDR3 DNA, CDR3 protein, J gene, D gene, clone size, V gene. The D gene is left open where the match is weak. For some rows the clone size is stated as once, few or many, or as a class when expanded; others skip it.

CDR3 DNA: TGTGCCAGCAGCATACCCAGGGACCGAACGACAGATACGCAGTATTTT
CDR3 protein: CASSIPRDRTTDTQYF
J gene: TRBJ2-3
D gene: .
clone size: .
V gene: TRBV28

CDR3 DNA: TGTGCCAGCTCACTAAACAGGGCTAGCAATCAGCCCCAGCATTTT
CDR3 protein: CASSLNRASNQPQHF
J gene: TRBJ1-5
D gene: .
clone size: .
V gene: TRBV18

CDR3 DNA: TGCGCCAGCAGCTTGGCGGGAGGCCCCTACGAGCAGTACTTC
CDR3 protein: CASSLAGGPYEQYF
J gene: TRBJ2-7
D gene: TRBD2
clone size: .
V gene: TRBV5-1

CDR3 DNA: TGTGCCAGCAGCAGGGGACTAGCGGTAGAATACAATGAGCAGTTCTTC
CDR3 protein: CASSRGLAVEYNEQFF
J gene: TRBJ2-1
D gene: TRBD2
clone size: .
V gene: TRBV7-9

CDR3 DNA: TGTGCCAGCACCACGGGACTTAGCACAGATACGCAGTATTTT
CDR3 protein: CASTTGLSTDTQYF
J gene: TRBJ2-3
D gene: .
clone size: .
V gene: TRBV6-1

CDR3 DNA: TGCGCCAGCAGCTTGGCCCTATCTCGGGCTAATCACGAGCAGTACTTC
CDR3 protein: CASSLALSRANHEQYF
J gene: TRBJ2-7
D gene: .
clone size: .
V gene: TRBV5-1

CDR3 DNA: TGTGCCAGCAGCGATTACAGGGCCGGGAGGCAAAACATTCAGTACTTC
CDR3 protein: CASSDYRAGRQNIQYF
J gene: TRBJ2-4
D gene: .
clone size: .
V gene: TRBV7-9

CDR3 DNA: TGCGCCAGCAGCGGGACACCCCCGAGGGGCAATCAGCCCCAGCATTTT
CDR3 protein: CASSGTPPRGNQPQHF
J gene: TRBJ1-5
D gene: .
clone size: .
V gene: TRBV10-2

CDR3 DNA: TGTGCCAGCAGTAACGCCACAGGGAACTATGGCTACACCTTC
CDR3 protein: CASSNATGNYGYTF
J gene: TRBJ1-2
D gene: .
clone size: .
V gene: TRBV28

CDR3 DNA: TGTGCCAGCAGTTTAGGAGACAGTGAGCAGTTCTTC
CDR3 protein: CASSLGDSEQFF
J gene: TRBJ2-1
D gene: .
clone size: .
V gene: TRBV27

CDR3 DNA: TGTGCTAGCAGCTTGGCAACGGATCAGCCCCAGCATTTT
CDR3 protein: CASSLATDQPQHF
J gene: TRBJ1-5
D gene: .
clone size: .
V gene: TRBV7-7

CDR3 DNA: TGTGCCAGCTTCGAAGCCTACAATGAGCAGTTCTTC
CDR3 protein: CASFEAYNEQFF
J gene: TRBJ2-1
D gene: .
clone size: .
V gene: TRBV18

CDR3 DNA: TGCAGCGTTTTTTTTCCCGGGCAGGGGGAGGGACCCGGTGGCTACACCTTC
CDR3 protein: CSVFFPGQGEGPGGYTF
J gene: TRBJ1-2
D gene: TRBD1
clone size: .
V gene: TRBV29-1

CDR3 DNA: TGTGCCAGCTCACTGTCCCCGACTCTAGGGGGGCAGTTCTTC
CDR3 protein: CASSLSPTLGGQFF
J gene: TRBJ2-1
D gene: .
clone size: .
V gene: TRBV18

CDR3 DNA: TGTGCCAGTACCGTTGAGGCAAACAATGAGCAGTTCTTC
CDR3 protein: CASTVEANNEQFF
J gene: TRBJ2-1
D gene: .
clone size: .
V gene: TRBV19

CDR3 DNA: TGCGCCAGCAGCCAAGATGATCGGCGGCAGGAGACCCAGTACTTC
CDR3 protein: CASSQDDRRQETQYF
J gene: TRBJ2-5
D gene: .
clone size: .
V gene: TRBV4-3

CDR3 DNA: TGTGCCATCAGCCCCAGCGGGAACACCGGGGAGCTGTTTTTT
CDR3 protein: CAISPSGNTGELFF
J gene: TRBJ2-2
D gene: .
clone size: once
V gene: TRBV10-3

CDR3 DNA: TGTGCCAGCAGCTCCCCGACTCTGGGTACGCAGTATTTT
CDR3 protein: CASSSPTLGTQYF
J gene: TRBJ2-3
D gene: .
clone size: .
V gene: TRBV7-3

CDR3 DNA: TGTGCCACCACGGGACAGGGTAGAGGCAATCAGCCCCAGCATTTT
CDR3 protein: CATTGQGRGNQPQHF
J gene: TRBJ1-5
D gene: TRBD1
clone size: .
V gene: TRBV28

CDR3 DNA: TGCGCCAGCAGATCCCAGGGCCCCTCCTACGAGCAGTACTTC
CDR3 protein: CASRSQGPSYEQYF
J gene: TRBJ2-7
D gene: .
clone size: .
V gene: TRBV5-1

CDR3 DNA: TGTGCTAGTGGTGACTTCTCTGGAAACACCATATATTTT
CDR3 protein: CASGDFSGNTIYF
J gene: TRBJ1-3
D gene: .
clone size: .
V gene: TRBV12-5

CDR3 DNA: TGCGCCAGCAGCCAAGGACAGGGGGCAGGGGCAGATACGCAGTATTTT
CDR3 protein: CASSQGQGAGADTQYF
J gene: TRBJ2-3
D gene: TRBD1
clone size: .
V gene: TRBV4-1

CDR3 DNA: TGTGCCAGCAGCCAGACGGGGTTCTGGCAGCCCCAGCATTTT
CDR3 protein: CASSQTGFWQPQHF
J gene: TRBJ1-5
D gene: .
clone size: .
V gene: TRBV5-6

CDR3 DNA: TGCAGCGTTGACATCTGGTCCTACAATGAGCAGTTCTTC
CDR3 protein: CSVDIWSYNEQFF
J gene: TRBJ2-1
D gene: .
clone size: .
V gene: TRBV29-1

CDR3 DNA: TGTGCCAGCAGGGCTAGCGGTGGAAATACGCAGTATTTT
CDR3 protein: CASRASGGNTQYF
J gene: TRBJ2-3
D gene: TRBD2
clone size: .
V gene: TRBV28

CDR3 DNA: TGTGCCATCAGTGACGCATCCTATGGCTACACCTTC
CDR3 protein: CAISDASYGYTF
J gene: TRBJ1-2
D gene: .
clone size: .
V gene: TRBV10-3

CDR3 DNA: TGTGCCAGCTCACCACGGGCAGGGTCTCATGGCTACACCTTC
CDR3 protein: CASSPRAGSHGYTF
J gene: TRBJ1-2
D gene: .
clone size: .
V gene: TRBV18

CDR3 DNA: TGTGCCAGCCAAGGACAGGGGGGCAATCAGCCCCAGCATTTT
CDR3 protein: CASQGQGGNQPQHF
J gene: TRBJ1-5
D gene: TRBD1
clone size: .
V gene: TRBV18

CDR3 DNA: TGTGCCAGCAGCTTCTTCGTAGGGGCAGGGACCGGGGAGCTGTTTTTT
CDR3 protein: CASSFFVGAGTGELFF
J gene: TRBJ2-2
D gene: .
clone size: once
V gene: TRBV5-8